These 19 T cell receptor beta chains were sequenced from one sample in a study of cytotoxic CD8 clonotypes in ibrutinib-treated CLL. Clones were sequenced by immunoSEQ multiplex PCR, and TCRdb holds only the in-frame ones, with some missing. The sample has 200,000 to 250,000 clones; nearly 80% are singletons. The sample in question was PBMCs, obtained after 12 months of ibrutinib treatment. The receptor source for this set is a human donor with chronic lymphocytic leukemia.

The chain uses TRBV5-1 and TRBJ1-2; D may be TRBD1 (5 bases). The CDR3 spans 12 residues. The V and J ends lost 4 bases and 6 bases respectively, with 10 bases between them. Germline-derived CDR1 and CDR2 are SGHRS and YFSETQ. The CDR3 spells CASSAPGDGYTF. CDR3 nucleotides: TGCGCCAGCAGCGCCCCGGGGGATGGCTACACCTTC.

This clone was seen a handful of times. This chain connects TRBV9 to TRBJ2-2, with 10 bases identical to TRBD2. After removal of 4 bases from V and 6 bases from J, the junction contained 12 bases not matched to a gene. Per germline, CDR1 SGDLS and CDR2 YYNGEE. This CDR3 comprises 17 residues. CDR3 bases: TGTGCCAGCAGCCCCCCCCATAGCGGGGGGCGGTCCGGGGAGCTGTTTTTT. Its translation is CASSPPHSGGRSGELFF.

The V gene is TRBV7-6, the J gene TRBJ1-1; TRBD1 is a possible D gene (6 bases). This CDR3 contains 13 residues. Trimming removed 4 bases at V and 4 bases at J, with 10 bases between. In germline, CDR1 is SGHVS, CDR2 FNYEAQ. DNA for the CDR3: TGTGCCAGCAGCTCACAGGGTGGCACTGAAGCTTTCTTT. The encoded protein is CASSSQGGTEAFF.

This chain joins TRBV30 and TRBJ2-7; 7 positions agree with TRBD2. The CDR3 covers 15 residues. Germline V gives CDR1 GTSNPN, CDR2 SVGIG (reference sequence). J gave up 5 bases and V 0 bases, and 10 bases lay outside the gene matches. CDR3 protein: CAWSVGSGGLDEQYF. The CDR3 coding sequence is TGTGCCTGGAGTGTCGGATCGGGGGGTCTAGACGAGCAGTACTTC.

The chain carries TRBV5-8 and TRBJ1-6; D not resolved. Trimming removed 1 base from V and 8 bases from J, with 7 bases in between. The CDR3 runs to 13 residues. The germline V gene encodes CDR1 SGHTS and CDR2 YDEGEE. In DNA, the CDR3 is TGTGCCAGCAGCTTGCAGAGGGATTCACCCCTCCACTTT. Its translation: CASSLQRDSPLHF.

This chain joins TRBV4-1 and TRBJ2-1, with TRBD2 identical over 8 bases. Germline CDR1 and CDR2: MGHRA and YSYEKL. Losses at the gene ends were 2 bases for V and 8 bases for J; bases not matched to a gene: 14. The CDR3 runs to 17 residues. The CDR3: CASSQTPPGGGMDEQFF. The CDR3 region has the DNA TGCGCCAGCAGCCAAACCCCTCCCGGGGGGGGCATGGATGAGCAGTTCTTC.

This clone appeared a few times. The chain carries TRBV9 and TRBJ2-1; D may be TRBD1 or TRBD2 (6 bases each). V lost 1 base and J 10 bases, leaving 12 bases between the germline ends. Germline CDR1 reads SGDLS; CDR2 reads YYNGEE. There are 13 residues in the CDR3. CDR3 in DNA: TGTGCCAGCAGCGTAAAGGGGGGAGTCGAGCAGTTCTTC. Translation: CASSVKGGVEQFF.

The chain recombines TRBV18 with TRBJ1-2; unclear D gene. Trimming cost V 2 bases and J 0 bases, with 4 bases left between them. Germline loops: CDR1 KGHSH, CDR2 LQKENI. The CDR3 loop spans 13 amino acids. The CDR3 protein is CASSPDTNYGYTF. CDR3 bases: TGTGCCAGCTCACCAGACACTAACTATGGCTACACCTTC.

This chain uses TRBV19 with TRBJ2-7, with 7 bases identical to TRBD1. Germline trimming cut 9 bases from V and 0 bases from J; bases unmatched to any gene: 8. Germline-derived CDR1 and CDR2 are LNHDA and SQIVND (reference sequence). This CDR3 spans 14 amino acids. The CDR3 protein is CARGPGQSSYEQYF. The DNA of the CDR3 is TGTGCCAGGGGCCCGGGACAGAGCTCCTACGAGCAGTACTTC.

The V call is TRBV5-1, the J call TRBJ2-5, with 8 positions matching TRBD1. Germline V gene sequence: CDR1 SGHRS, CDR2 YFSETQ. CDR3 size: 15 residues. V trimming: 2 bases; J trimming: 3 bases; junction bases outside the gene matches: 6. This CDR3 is CASSFQGASEETQYF. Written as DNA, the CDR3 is TGCGCCAGCAGCTTTCAGGGGGCCTCGGAAGAGACCCAGTACTTC.

CDR3: CASSPAGTGGSEQPQHF. CDR3 DNA: TGTGCCAGCAGTCCCGCCGGGACAGGGGGCTCTGAACAGCCCCAGCATTTT. The chain couples TRBV28 to TRBJ1-5; 12 nucleotides align to TRBD1. From germline, CDR1 is MDHEN and CDR2 SYDVKM. The CDR3 loop spans 17 amino acids. V was clipped by 5 bases and J by 7 bases; unmatched bases: 12.

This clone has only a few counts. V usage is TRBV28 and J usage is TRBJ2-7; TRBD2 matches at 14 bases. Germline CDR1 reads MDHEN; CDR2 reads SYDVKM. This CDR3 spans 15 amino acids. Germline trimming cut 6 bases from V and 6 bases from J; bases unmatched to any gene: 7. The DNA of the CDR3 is TGTGCCAGCAGCCGAGGGACTAGCGGGAGTTCCGAGCAGTACTTC. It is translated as CASSRGTSGSSEQYF. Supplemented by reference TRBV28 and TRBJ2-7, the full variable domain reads DVKVTQSSRYLVKRTGEKVFLECVQDMDHENMFWYRQDPGLGLRLIYFSYDVKMKEKGDIPEGYSVSREKKERFSLILESASTNQTSMYLCASSRGTSGSSEQYFGPGTRLTVT.

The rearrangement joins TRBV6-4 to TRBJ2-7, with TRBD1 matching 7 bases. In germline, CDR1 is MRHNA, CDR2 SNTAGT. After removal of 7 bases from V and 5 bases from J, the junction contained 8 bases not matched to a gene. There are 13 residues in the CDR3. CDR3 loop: CASNADRVHEQYF. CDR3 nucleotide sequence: TGTGCCAGCAACGCAGACAGGGTTCACGAGCAGTACTTC.

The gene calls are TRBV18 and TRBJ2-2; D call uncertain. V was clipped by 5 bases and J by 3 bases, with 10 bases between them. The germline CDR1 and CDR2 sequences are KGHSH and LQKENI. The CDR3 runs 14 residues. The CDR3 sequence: CASSLLADTGELFF. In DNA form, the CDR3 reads TGTGCCAGCTCATTACTTGCAGACACCGGGGAGCTGTTTTTT.

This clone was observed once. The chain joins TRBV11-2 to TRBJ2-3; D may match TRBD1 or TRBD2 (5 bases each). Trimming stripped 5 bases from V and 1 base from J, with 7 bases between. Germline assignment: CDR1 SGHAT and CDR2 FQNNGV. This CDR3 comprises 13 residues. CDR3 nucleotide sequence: TGTGCCAGCAGCCCGGGACGCACAGATACGCAGTATTTT. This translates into CASSPGRTDTQYF.

The CDR3 DNA reads as TGTGCCAGCAGTTTAATACTCGACTGGACGCCGGTTGAAAAACTGTTTTTT. Translated, it gives CASSLILDWTPVEKLFF. The chain is built from TRBV28 and TRBJ1-4; D is unclear. The CDR3 has 17 residues. The ends were cut back, 2 bases at V and 7 bases at J, with 20 bases in the middle. Germline V gene sequence: CDR1 MDHEN, CDR2 SYDVKM.

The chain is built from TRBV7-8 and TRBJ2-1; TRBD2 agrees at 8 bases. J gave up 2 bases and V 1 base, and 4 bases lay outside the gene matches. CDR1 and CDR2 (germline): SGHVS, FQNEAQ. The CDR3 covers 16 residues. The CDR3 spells CASSLVGTRPYNEQFF. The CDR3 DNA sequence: TGTGCCAGCAGCTTAGTGGGGACTAGACCCTACAATGAGCAGTTCTTC.

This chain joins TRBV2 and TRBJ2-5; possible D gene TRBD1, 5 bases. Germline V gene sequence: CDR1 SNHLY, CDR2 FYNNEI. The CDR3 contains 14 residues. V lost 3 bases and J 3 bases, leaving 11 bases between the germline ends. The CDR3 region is CASSDRVGEETQYF. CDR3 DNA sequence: TGTGCCAGCAGTGACAGGGTGGGTGAAGAGACCCAGTACTTC.

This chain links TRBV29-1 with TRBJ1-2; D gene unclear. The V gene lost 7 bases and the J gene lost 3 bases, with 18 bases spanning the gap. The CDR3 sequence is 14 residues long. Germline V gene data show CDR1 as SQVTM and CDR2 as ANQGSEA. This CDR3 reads CSALIRVGDYGYTF. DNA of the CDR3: TGCAGCGCCCTCATACGGGTCGGGGACTATGGCTACACCTTC.